This is a list of T cell receptor beta chains from one sample in a study of cytomegalovirus exposure and HLA in healthy donors. The repertoire was sequenced with immunoSEQ multiplex PCR; TCRdb's copy has only in-frame clones and lacks some. The table records roughly 200,000 clones, 79% of them present only once. Sequencing was performed on PBMCs. These receptor sequences come from a woman between 25 and 40 years old in good health and CMV-seropositive. The CDR3 runs from the conserved cysteine through the conserved F or W. D genes are given only for firm matches. Not all rows give a size; the values are once, few, many and, for expanded clones, a class.

TRBV5-1	TRBJ1-3	.	TRBD1	TGCGCCAGCAGCTTAGGGGGCGCTGGAAACACCATATATTTT	CASSLGGAGNTIYF
TRBV7-2	TRBJ2-1	once	TRBD2	TGTGCCAGCAGCCCAAGACTAGCGGGAGGTTTCAATGAGCAGTTCTTC	CASSPRLAGGFNEQFF
TRBV18	TRBJ1-1	.	.	TGTGCCAGCTCTGGCGGGTTCGACACTGAAGCTTTCTTT	CASSGGFDTEAFF
TRBV6-1	TRBJ1-1	.	TRBD1	TGTGCCAGCAGTGAGGTGGACAGGGGGCGGACTGAAGCTTTCTTT	CASSEVDRGRTEAFF
TRBV6-5	TRBJ2-5	.	.	TGTGCCAGCAGACCCGATATGGGGGGTGGAGAGACCCAGTACTTC	CASRPDMGGGETQYF
TRBV6-1	TRBJ1-4	once	TRBD1	TGTGCCAGCACCTCAGGGGGCAGTGAAGAAAAACTGTTTTTT	CASTSGGSEEKLFF
TRBV2	TRBJ2-3	.	.	TGTGCCAGCAGTGAATGGGACTGGAGCACAGATACGCAGTATTTT	CASSEWDWSTDTQYF
TRBV7-2	TRBJ2-1	once	.	TGTGCCAGCAGCTCGGCGGGGAGACTAGTCGATGAGCAGTTCTTC	CASSSAGRLVDEQFF
TRBV6-4	TRBJ1-1	once	.	TGTGCCAGCCGAAGTAGGGACTCTGAGGGGACTAAAGCTTTCTTT	CASRSRDSEGTKAFF
TRBV4-1	TRBJ2-7	.	.	TGCGCCAGCAGCCAAGAAAAAGGGGCGGGACGCGAGCAGTACTTC	CASSQEKGAGREQYF
TRBV18	TRBJ1-3	.	TRBD1	TGTGCCAGCTCACCCGACAGGGCCCGGTCTGGAAACACCATATATTTT	CASSPDRARSGNTIYF
TRBV2	TRBJ2-7	few	TRBD1	TGTGCCAGCTTCCGGGACAGGGACTCCTACGAGCAGTACTTC	CASFRDRDSYEQYF
TRBV2	TRBJ2-4	.	.	TGTGCCAGCAAGCAGGGACTTCAGTTAGCCAAAAACATTCAGTACTTC	CASKQGLQLAKNIQYF
TRBV7-9	TRBJ2-5	.	TRBD2	TGTGCCAGCAGCTCGATCGGACTAGCGGGAGAAGAGACCCAGTACTTC	CASSSIGLAGEETQYF
TRBV6-6	TRBJ2-5	.	TRBD2	TGTGCCAGCAGTTCCCCCGGGGGGACTCTGGAGACCCAGTACTTC	CASSSPGGTLETQYF
TRBV5-6	TRBJ2-7	.	.	TGTGCCAGCAGCTGGGCAGCGCCAGCGGGCGTCGAGCAGTACTTC	CASSWAAPAGVEQYF
TRBV5-4	TRBJ2-7	.	TRBD2	TGTGCCAGCCAACTTGAAGGTTCGGTAGCGGGAGGAGTTATCGAGCAGTACTTC	CASQLEGSVAGGVIEQYF